This T cell receptor (beta chain) was profiled in a study of cytomegalovirus exposure and HLA in healthy donors (TCRdb year 2017). Study-level background: An earlier analysis of several hundred of the donors reported roughly 270 Gb of sequence data and 100 million to 130 million unique TCR beta sequences from about 179 million T cells. An early release that covered about 640 HLA-typed donors contained approximately 300 gigabases of sequencing data and around 80 million unique TCR sequences. Among the approximately 430 genotyped donors, around 81% belonged to the genetic ancestry cluster associated with self-reported Caucasian donors. The study aimed to test whether signatures of past pathogen exposure could be identified by cataloging public T cell receptors. The T cell repertoires of 666 subjects were profiled by immunosequencing and related to cytomegalovirus serostatus. Along with the roughly 700-subject first cohort, a separate validation cohort of about 110 different subjects was used. High-throughput TCR immunosequencing, statistical association of individual TCRs with disease status, and machine learning were combined to predict cytomegalovirus infection status. A later analysis re-examined previously published TCR beta repertoires from about 700 donors and added high-resolution HLA genotyping to investigate patterns of TCR occurrence. In the later analysis, no new phenotypic data were used to find candidate immune exposures; instead, reliance was placed on TCR beta sequences and their occurrence across donors. To decide whether each TCR beta V gene segment behaved as functional or pseudogenic, an earlier analysis of some 600 of the donors relied on high-throughput TCR beta sequencing. Alongside the repertoire data, information on donor age, sex, ethnicity and CMV serostatus was compiled. In a later genetic analysis, genome-wide SNP genotypes for about three fifths of the roughly 670 donors were used, and that subset was treated as a discovery cohort. Every discovery cohort repertoire had been produced on one sequencing platform. HLA typing included class I and class II loci at four-digit resolution. Typing coverage varied by locus: roughly 629-640 donors for A, B, C, DRB1 and DQB1; roughly 500 for DQA1; some 610 for DPA1; approximately 450 for DPB1. Because of strong linkage in the cohort, roughly five DR-DQ haplotypes were treated as single units for association and clustering. On average, approximately 250,000 unique TCR beta nucleotide sequences were sequenced per donor among 398 genotyped donors of the cohort, with roughly 19% of those sequences being non-productive.

The cohort was made up of 500 to 800 healthy bone marrow donors. At the time of sampling, all cohort members were nominally healthy, though unrecorded immune exposures were likely present. The donor was CMV seropositive and belonged to the group of 250 to 300 seropositive cohort members. Every donor gave a peripheral blood sample, and the peripheral blood mononuclear cells from that sample were used for TCR beta sequencing. The Qiagen DNeasy Blood Extraction Kit was used to extract genomic DNA from the blood cell samples. Taken from cysteine to phenylalanine, the CDR3 has 12 residues. Just the 36-base CDR3 DNA is kept, in frame starting at base 1. The germline V gene encodes CDR1 SGDLS and CDR2 YYNGEE. A distance of 9 bases separates the germline ends of V and J, which lose 4 bases and 5 bases respectively. Study-level results and caveats: A total of roughly 160 TCR beta chains were listed by the study as associated with cytomegalovirus. Compared with equally common non-associated chains, HLA-associated TCR beta chains in a later analysis were more clonally expanded and had lower generation probabilities. Because counts were too low, roughly 16 rarely observed V segments, including chromosome 9 orphons, were excluded from the earlier analysis of around 640 of the donors. An earlier analysis of approximately 500 of the donors showed that most TCR beta V segments appeared in productive rearrangements either about 87% or about 30% of the time, which broadly matched IMGT annotations. A further reported finding was that TCR beta sequences accurately predicted the HLA-A and HLA-B alleles for most subjects in the first cohort. The 87-base-pair reads could not distinguish some IMGT-functional V segments, including TRBV6-2 and TRBV6-3, so those segments were excluded. Because HLA typing was missing for some donors at each locus, association tests included only the typed subset. V-gene and J-gene trimming of TCR beta chains was associated with a missense DCLRE1C variant in a later genetic analysis, and the association was replicated in an independent cohort. Sequencing depth was assumed to be roughly uniform across donors in the presence/absence analyses, though that assumption may not hold. When HLA alleles, especially DR and DQ, strongly co-occurred, attributing TCR associations to individual alleles was difficult. According to a later genetic analysis, donors in an Asian-associated ancestry cluster had fewer N-insertions in productive TCRs than the roughly 670-donor mean. Correlated functional status among segregating V segments might reflect linkage disequilibrium, but an unknown experimental factor could not be ruled out. In both the original and validation cohorts, the classifier was reported to diagnose cytomegalovirus status with high specificity and sensitivity. Across donors, most TCR sequences were observed very rarely, whereas some public TCRs were present in many individuals. The authors suggested that the approach could potentially be extended to other disease states and immunological phenotypes. A later analysis found that most CMV-associated TCR beta chains appeared HLA-restricted, with HLA associations seemingly driven largely by CMV exposure. According to a later analysis, TCR association rates differed among HLA loci, with DRB1 alleles showing the most associated TCRs and HLA-C alleles showing the fewest. A cluster of highly shared sequence variants was judged likely to represent a technical artifact of the sequencing pipeline. Only TCR beta chains were sequenced in this cohort, and the absence of alpha or paired-chain data limited detectable features. The only immune exposure information available for the cohort was CMV serostatus. In vitro tests confirmed that a few of the cytomegalovirus-associated TCR beta chains recognize cytomegalovirus antigens. In a later analysis, around 15,000 TCR beta sequences were associated with specific HLA alleles at a false discovery rate of 0.05. According to a later analysis, parvovirus B19, influenza, CMV and Epstein-Barr virus appeared linked to several top co-occurrence clusters.

Library generation was performed with the immunoSEQ multiplex PCR assay. A mixture of 60 forward primers for TCR Vbeta segments and 13 reverse primers for TCR Jbeta segments was used in the multiplex PCR. The CDR3 region of rearranged TCR beta genes was amplified from genomic DNA with a multiplex PCR assay. Amplified TCR beta libraries were sequenced as 87-base-pair reads on the Illumina HiSeq System. Processing in the source paper ran as follows. Across the 600 to 700 repertoires, a later analysis counted tens of millions of unique TCR beta chains, about 10 million of which were shared by at least two donors. Raw reads were error-corrected and collapsed into unique sequences with a nearest-neighbor algorithm that merged closely related sequences to remove PCR and sequencing errors. V, D and J gene segments were assigned by aligning CDR3 sequences to IMGT reference sequences. For a sequence to be retained, a match of at least six nucleotides was required to both a V gene segment and a J gene segment. Rearrangements were classified as productive when the CDR3 lacked stop codons and remained in frame with V and J, and all other rearrangements were classified as non-productive. Following IMGT convention, CDR3 was defined as the stretch from the second conserved V-encoded cysteine to the conserved J-encoded phenylalanine. In an earlier analysis of more than 550 of the donors, sequences lacking an unambiguous match to a single V gene segment were excluded. In an earlier analysis of some 590 of the donors, V segments were called functional above 56.7% productive rearrangements and were called segregating when the between-donor standard deviation exceeded 5%. A statistical classification framework was built for diagnosing cytomegalovirus status from the catalog of TCR beta chain sequences. In a later analysis, V and J genes were assigned by comparing TCR nucleotide sequences against IMGT/GENE-DB human TR gene sequences. The TCRdist pipeline was used in a later analysis to assign CDR3 sequences and most-parsimonious VDJ recombination scenarios. In a later analysis, every TCR beta chain was defined by the combination of its CDR3 amino acid sequence and its V-gene family, and reads without a unique V-gene family were dropped. As a way to deal with suspected cross-contamination and a sequencing artifact, a later analysis dropped 450 to 600 nucleotide sequences that were highly shared and had low generation probability. For each public chain, a later analysis derived a clonal expansion index from normalized ranks of inferred template counts within each repertoire. In a later analysis, generation probabilities were computed using a VDJ recombination model fitted to out-of-frame rearrangements, and the results were checked against IGoR. In a later analysis, hypergeometric tests were used to score TCR-TCR, TCR-HLA and TCR-CMV co-occurrence, with a repertoire-size bias correction applied to TCR pairs. To estimate false discovery rates, a later analysis permuted the HLA or CMV assignments 20 times. In a later analysis, co-occurring TCRs were grouped using DBSCAN, with TCRdist sequence similarity added in when clustering inside HLA-allele-positive subsets. For co-occurrence clustering, repertoires with fewer than 30,000 or more than 120,000 public chains were excluded, along with four to six repertoires with anomalous nucleotide sharing. This immuneACCESS table, as held by TCRdb, lists in-frame sequences with V and J called but not all clones. Of the missing ones, under half trace to an unresolved V gene in checked studies; the others have no known cause. D and trimming come from the DNA, and the V and J calls and clone size come from that table. A total of over 95,000 clones appear in this sample, about 70% of them only once. The ten largest clones take up about 12% of the sample.

In the case of this clone: No antigen is known for it. Nothing much larger sits one base from this clone, and base qualities are not available.

Recombination connected TRBV9 to TRBJ2-5, with an unclear D gene assignment. This receptor was identified in a woman in her forties in good health and CMV-seropositive. The sample was PBMCs. The CDR3 loop reads CASSRVEETQYF. At the DNA level, the sequence is TGTGCCAGCAGCCGGGTGGAGGAGACCCAGTACTTC.